The 20 T cell receptor beta chains below come from one sample, sequenced in a study of blood T cells in healthy people across ages. Next came a second PCR, run for about 6 to 12 cycles, which used a sample-barcoded 5' primer along with a J-beta primer mix. TCRdb called the 5' RACE reads again in MiXCR, with one record for every CDR3 protein. This sample has over 600,000 distinct CDR3 sequences; 35% to 50% occur once, and the top ten carry roughly 30%. The sequencing sample was made of blood. The source is a man at least 80 years old in good health.

This clonotype has a handful of counts. The V and J genes are TRBV11-3 and TRBJ2-1, with 10 bases matching TRBD2. Germline V CDR1 and CDR2: SGHNT, YENEEA. There are 17 residues in the CDR3. Trimming took 5 bases from V and 5 from J; bases not matched to a gene: 12. The CDR3 DNA is TGTGCCAGCAGCCCCGGGACTAGCGTCTATGGTGACAATGAGCAGTTCTTC. Protein: CASSPGTSVYGDNEQFF.

This clonotype was counted only a few times. The DNA of the CDR3 is TGCAGTGCTAGAGAAAGACAGGCCCGCCCTACTGATGAGCAGTTCTTC. Translating gives CSARERQARPTDEQFF. V and J are TRBV20-1 and TRBJ2-1, with a weak D call TRBD1 (6 bases). Germline V gene lookup returns CDR1 DFQATT and CDR2 SNEGSKA (reference sequence). The CDR3 is made up of 16 amino acids. V dropped 0 bases and J dropped 8 bases, with 20 bases sitting between them.

V usage is TRBV20-1 and J usage is TRBJ1-2, with D possibly being TRBD1 (6 bases). Germline V gene lookup returns CDR1 DFQATT and CDR2 SNEGSKA (reference sequence). The CDR3 is 15 amino acids. V was clipped by 0 bases and J by 5 bases, with 16 bases between them. The CDR3 nucleotides read TGCAGTGCTAGAGATATGGACAGCCTCGGGTATGGCTACACCTTC. Encoded protein: CSARDMDSLGYGYTF.

The table lists this clonotype with a count of one. The gene calls are TRBV9 and TRBJ2-3; D is possibly TRBD2 (6 bases). Germline V gives CDR1 SGDLS, CDR2 YYNGEE. This CDR3 comprises 15 residues. The ends were cut back, 4 bases at V and 1 base at J, with 13 bases in the middle. DNA of the CDR3: TGTGCCAGCAGCCGACCGGGAGCGGGCACAGATACGCAGTATTTT. Translating gives CASSRPGAGTDTQYF.

This clonotype appeared a few times. The chain recombines TRBV7-9 with TRBJ2-1, with TRBD2 matching over 7 bases. Germline trimming cut 5 bases from V and 9 bases from J; bases unmatched to any gene: 13. The CDR3 has 15 residues. Germline V lookup: CDR1 SEHNR, CDR2 FQNEAQ (reference sequence). The CDR3 DNA is TGTGCCAGCAGCCCGACTAGCTTGAGGGGAGGTGAGCAGTTCTTC. This encodes CASSPTSLRGGEQFF.

This clonotype has ten or more counts. CDR3 nucleotide sequence: TGCAGCGTTGTTCAGGCAGATACGCAGTATTTT. Its translation is CSVVQADTQYF. V usage is TRBV29-1 and J usage is TRBJ2-3; D not resolved. Trimming pared 4 bases from V and 4 bases from J, leaving 6 bases between. In germline, CDR1 is SQVTM, CDR2 ANQGSEA. CDR3 length: 11 residues.

This chain joins TRBV20-1 and TRBJ2-5; 9 bases align to TRBD2. CDR3 length: 14 residues. The germline CDR1 and CDR2 sequences are DFQATT and SNEGSKA (reference sequence). Trimming at V came to 6 bases and at J to 4 bases, leaving 9 bases not matched to a gene. The CDR3 nucleotides read TGCAGTGCCGCGACTAGCGGAGGGGGAGAGACCCAGTACTTC. Translation gives CSAATSGGGETQYF.

In its sample, this clonotype was seen many times. The chain is built from TRBV13 and TRBJ2-5, with 14 bases identical to TRBD2. There are 16 residues in the CDR3. Germline assignment: CDR1 PRHDT and CDR2 FYEKMQ (reference sequence). The V and J ends lost 5 bases and 7 bases, in that order; junction bases with no gene match: 9. The CDR3 DNA reads TGTGCCAGCAGCCTACTGGGACTAGCGGGAGTTCGGACCCAGTACTTC. Its translation is CASSLLGLAGVRTQYF. Looking up the rest from reference TRBV13 and TRBJ2-5 gives the full variable domain: AAGVIQSPRHLIKEKRETATLKCYPIPRHDTVYWYQQGPGQDPQFLISFYEKMQSDKGSIPDRFSAQQFSDYHSELNMSSLELGDSALYFCASSLLGLAGVRTQYFGPGTRLLVL.

The chain recombines TRBV29-1 with TRBJ2-1, with D perhaps TRBD1 (5 bases). The CDR3 runs 14 residues. The germline V gene encodes CDR1 SQVTM and CDR2 ANQGSEA. Trimming left V 5 bases short and J 4 bases short, with 15 bases between. The CDR3 here is CSVHPGHGYNEQFF. The CDR3 DNA sequence: TGCAGCGTTCACCCCGGACATGGGTACAATGAGCAGTTCTTC.

The chain has TRBV20-1 and TRBJ2-1; a possible D gene is TRBD2 (6 bases). CDR1 is DFQATT, CDR2 SNEGSKA, per germline (reference sequence). The CDR3 sequence is 12 residues long. The V gene lost 1 base and the J gene lost 8 bases, with 9 bases spanning the gap. The CDR3 reads CSARGGVYEQFF. CDR3 in DNA: TGCAGTGCTAGAGGGGGGGTCTATGAGCAGTTCTTC.

The chain carries TRBV29-1 and TRBJ1-1; D not resolved. The CDR3 is made up of 13 amino acids. Germline CDR1 is SQVTM and CDR2 is ANQGSEA. V was clipped by 3 bases and J by 2 bases, with 10 bases between them. The CDR3 sequence is CSVDFSPNTEAFF. The CDR3 coding sequence is TGCAGCGTTGATTTCTCCCCCAACACTGAAGCTTTCTTT.

This chain uses TRBV3-1 with TRBJ2-3, with TRBD1 identical over 12 bases. V lost 0 bases to trimming and J lost 2 bases; unmatched junction nucleotides: 3. CDR1 LGHDT and CDR2 YNNKEL come from the germline V gene (reference sequence). The CDR3 consists of 17 residues. CDR3 nucleotides: TGTGCCAGCAGCCAAGATACGGGACAGGGGGCCACAGATACGCAGTATTTT. Its protein is CASSQDTGQGATDTQYF.

This clonotype was counted between two and nine times. J is TRBJ2-1 and V is TRBV20-1, with unresolved D. The CDR3 has 15 residues. Trimming cost V 0 bases and J 3 bases, with 12 bases left between them. Germline CDR1 is DFQATT and CDR2 is SNEGSKA (reference sequence). In nucleotides, the CDR3 is TGCAGTGCTAGAGAAACGCTAGGGTACTACAATGAGCAGTTCTTC. Translated: CSARETLGYYNEQFF.

The chain uses TRBV27 and TRBJ2-3; D not resolved. In germline, CDR1 is MNHEY, CDR2 SMNVEV (reference sequence). V shed 9 bases and J shed 1 base, with 8 bases lying between them. This CDR3 region has 12 residues. Here the CDR3 DNA reads TGTGCCAGGGAAGGAGGCACAGATACGCAGTATTTT. Protein: CAREGGTDTQYF.

V gene TRBV21-1 combines with J gene TRBJ2-5; the table calls TRBD2, which could not be checked here. TRBV21-1 is flagged as a pseudogene. This CDR3 comprises 17 residues. In nucleotides, the CDR3 is TGTGCCAGCAGCACCTTAAAAACTAGCGGGAGTCTGGATGAGCAGTACTTC. This gives the protein CASSTLKTSGSLDEQYF.

This clonotype has a count of ten or more. The CDR3 bases are TGCAGTGCTCAGACGCCGGGACAGCAATACGAGCAGTACTTC. This sequence encodes CSAQTPGQQYEQYF. This chain uses TRBV20-1 with TRBJ2-7, with TRBD1 matching over 7 bases. CDR3 length: 14 amino acids. Germline lookup yields CDR1 DFQATT and CDR2 SNEGSKA (reference sequence). V shed 5 bases, J shed 4 bases, and the junction held 11 bases outside the gene matches.

The chain uses TRBV14 and TRBJ2-1, with D possibly matching TRBD2 (6 bases). V was cut by 1 base and J by 11 bases, with 12 bases left in between. The length of the CDR3 is 13 residues. The germline V gene encodes CDR1 SGHDN and CDR2 FVKESK. CDR3 bases: TGTGCCAGCAGCCAAGTAAGGGACTCAAAGCAGTTCTTC. Residues: CASSQVRDSKQFF.

This clonotype was seen at least ten times. This chain uses TRBV3-1 with TRBJ2-4; D may be TRBD1 (6 bases). V was pared by 3 bases and J by 1 base, with 22 bases between. This CDR3 spans 19 amino acids. Germline assignment: CDR1 LGHDT and CDR2 YNNKEL (reference sequence). CDR3 DNA: TGTGCCAGCAGCCACTCCGTCCTGTTCAGGGGCGGGGCCAAAAACATTCAGTACTTC. As protein: CASSHSVLFRGGAKNIQYF.

The rearrangement links TRBV7-2 to TRBJ2-7; D is ambiguous. The CDR3 runs 15 residues. Deletions cut 2 bases from V and 6 bases from J, with 17 bases between. The germline CDR1 and CDR2 sequences are SGHTA and FQGNSA. The CDR3 nucleotides are TGTGCCAGCAGCTTATCCCCGACTCGGTCGTTCGAGCAGTACTTC. Translation gives CASSLSPTRSFEQYF.

This clonotype was found a few times. V usage is TRBV7-9 and J usage is TRBJ2-4, with 11 bases lining up with TRBD2. The CDR3 length is 16 residues. V was pared by 5 bases and J by 1 base, with 4 bases of the junction left unmatched. CDR1 and CDR2 from the germline V gene are SEHNR and FQNEAQ (reference sequence). The CDR3 is CASSRRLAGAKNIQYF. The CDR3 DNA reads as TGTGCCAGCAGCCGCAGACTAGCGGGGGCCAAAAACATTCAGTACTTC.